A single sample gave rise to the 18 T cell receptor beta chains below, sequenced in a study of shared clonotypes between healthy human individuals. Only in-frame clones appear in the TCRdb table, and some are missing; sequencing was by immunoSEQ multiplex PCR. This table has roughly 2 million clones, 85% to 95% appearing once. Terminally differentiated effector memory CD45RA+ cells were excluded by CCR7 positive selection of CD45RO-negative cells. The material sequenced was naive CD8+ T cells sorted from blood. These TCRs come from a man aged 18 to 35 in good health.

This clone was seen only once. V usage is TRBV29-1 and J usage is TRBJ2-1; D gene unclear. The V end was cut by 3 bases, the J end by 6 bases, with 12 bases between. Germline values: CDR1 SQVTM, CDR2 ANQGSEA. The CDR3 runs to 13 residues. CDR3 region: CSVDGVVGNEQFF. DNA of the CDR3: TGCAGCGTTGATGGGGTAGTCGGCAATGAGCAGTTCTTC.

The chain joins TRBV4-1 to TRBJ2-7; D gene uncertain. V was clipped by 1 base and J by 0 bases, with 13 bases between them. Germline-derived CDR1 and CDR2 are MGHRA and YSYEKL. The CDR3 runs to 16 residues. For the CDR3, the DNA is TGCGCCAGCAGCCAAGTCTCGGGTCACAGCTCCTACGAGCAGTACTTC. Residues: CASSQVSGHSSYEQYF.

In the case of this clone: Other DNA sequences of this sample code for an identical CDR3. The rearrangement links TRBV5-1 to TRBJ2-1; no definite D call. Trimming cost V 2 bases and J 4 bases, with 4 bases left between them. The germline gives CDR1 SGHRS, CDR2 YFSETQ. The CDR3 spans 12 residues. DNA for the CDR3: TGCGCCAGCAGCTTAGATTACAATGAGCAGTTCTTC. This sequence encodes CASSLDYNEQFF.

The V and J genes are TRBV6-5 and TRBJ2-3; D perhaps matches TRBD1 (6 bases). CDR3 length: 15 residues. Germline loops: CDR1 MNHEY, CDR2 SVGAGI. With 0 bases removed from V and 6 bases from J, the gap between germline ends came to 13 bases. In DNA, the CDR3 is TGTGCCAGCAGTTACTCCAGGGGTGAGGGGGATACGCAGTATTTT. As protein: CASSYSRGEGDTQYF.

The chain carries TRBV4-3 and TRBJ2-3, with D unresolved. The germline V gene has CDR1 LGHNA and CDR2 YSLEER. The V end lost 0 bases, the J end lost 0 bases, and 13 bases lay between the germline ends. The CDR3 spans 17 residues. The CDR3 nucleotides read TGCGCCAGCAGCCAAGATCTGGAGCGTTTTAGCACAGATACGCAGTATTTT. This encodes CASSQDLERFSTDTQYF.

This chain uses TRBV2 with TRBJ2-1, with D tentatively TRBD1 (6 bases). Looked up from germline, CDR1 is SNHLY and CDR2 is FYNNEI. Trimming shortened V by 9 bases and J by 0 bases, and 18 bases separated the two germline ends. The CDR3 has 16 amino acids. CDR3 nucleotides: TGTGCCAGTGGGGGATCCAGGGGATTCTCCTACAATGAGCAGTTCTTC. It codes for CASGGSRGFSYNEQFF.

This sequence joins TRBV29-1 and TRBJ2-7; D perhaps matches TRBD1 (6 bases). Germline V gene sequence: CDR1 SQVTM, CDR2 ANQGSEA. V lost 2 bases and J lost 5, with 19 bases in between. The CDR3 runs to 15 residues. The CDR3 loop is CSVEIVGQLWNEQYF. CDR3 DNA sequence: TGCAGCGTTGAAATAGTAGGACAGCTATGGAACGAGCAGTACTTC.

In regard to this clone: The same CDR3 also results from other DNA sequences found in this sample. The genes are TRBV27 and TRBJ2-3; D is uncertain. The CDR3 extends over 13 amino acids. Germline CDR1 reads MNHEY; CDR2 reads SMNVEV (reference sequence). V lost 2 bases and J lost 3, with 6 bases in between. The CDR3 loop reads CASSLTATDTQYF. The CDR3 nucleotides read TGTGCCAGCAGTTTAACAGCTACAGATACGCAGTATTTT.

This clone was seen just once. The V and J genes are TRBV28 and TRBJ2-7, with D uncertain. Trimming took off 5 bases at V and 6 bases at J, with 11 bases between the two ends. The CDR3 has 12 amino acids. CDR1 and CDR2 from the germline V gene are MDHEN and SYDVKM. The CDR3 DNA reads TGTGCCAGCAGTCCGGACCTTGGCGAGCAGTACTTC. Translation: CASSPDLGEQYF.

The chain uses TRBV7-9 and TRBJ2-5; the D gene could be TRBD1 or TRBD2 (5 bases each). The CDR3 has 15 amino acids. Trimming removed 8 bases from V and 1 base from J, with 17 bases in between. Germline CDR1 is SEHNR and CDR2 is FQNEAQ (reference sequence). The CDR3 here is CASGFSGPAQETQYF. The CDR3 DNA sequence: TGTGCCAGCGGTTTTTCGGGGCCCGCCCAAGAGACCCAGTACTTC.

The chain has TRBV7-9 and TRBJ2-7; 8 bases agree with TRBD2. V shed 4 bases and J 5 bases; nucleotides not matched to a gene: 10. Per the germline V gene, CDR1 is SEHNR and CDR2 is FQNEAQ (reference sequence). The CDR3 runs to 15 residues. In nucleotides, the CDR3 is TGTGCCAGCAGCTACGCAGCGGGAGTCGGCGACGAGCAGTACTTC. Its translation is CASSYAAGVGDEQYF.

This rearrangement joins TRBV6-6 to TRBJ2-1; no reliable D call. The V end lost 2 bases, the J end lost 5 bases, and 4 bases lay between the germline ends. Germline V gene data show CDR1 as MNHNY and CDR2 as SVGAGI (reference sequence). The CDR3 loop spans 12 amino acids. CDR3 DNA sequence: TGTGCCAGCAGTTACCACGACAATGAGCAGTTCTTC. Its translation is CASSYHDNEQFF.

The J gene is TRBJ2-2, the V gene TRBV7-9; TRBD2 matches at 10 bases. Unmatched junction bases numbered 8, after V lost 5 bases and J lost 5 bases. In germline, CDR1 is SEHNR, CDR2 FQNEAQ (reference sequence). The CDR3 spans 16 residues. CDR3 nucleotides: TGTGCCAGCAGCAACCCCCTAGCGGGAGTGACCGGGGAGCTGTTTTTT. It yields the protein CASSNPLAGVTGELFF.

V gene TRBV7-9 combines with J gene TRBJ2-2; a weak D match, TRBD1 (5 bases). The CDR3 loop spans 14 amino acids. Germline V CDR1 and CDR2: SEHNR, FQNEAQ (reference sequence). Trimming removed 5 bases at V and 6 bases at J, with 13 bases between. The CDR3 reads CASSPEPGSGELFF. The CDR3 DNA is TGTGCCAGCAGCCCCGAGCCAGGGTCCGGGGAGCTGTTTTTT.

The rearrangement uses TRBV9 and TRBJ2-2, with D hard to call. The CDR3 has 16 residues. Germline V gives CDR1 SGDLS, CDR2 YYNGEE. The V and J ends lost 0 bases and 4 bases respectively, with 13 bases between them. CDR3 nucleotides: TGTGCCAGCAGCGTAGACGGTTCCCCGGGCACCGGGGAGCTGTTTTTT. Residues: CASSVDGSPGTGELFF. Full variable domain (outside the CDR3, taken from reference TRBV9 and TRBJ2-2): DSGVTQTPKHLITATGQRVTLRCSPRSGDLSVYWYQQSLDQGLQFLIQYYNGEERAKGNILERFSAQQFPDLHSELNLSSLELGDSALYFCASSVDGSPGTGELFFGEGSRLTVL.

This clone occurred a few times. The chain combines TRBV6-1 with TRBJ1-6, with D perhaps TRBD1 (6 bases). CDR1 and CDR2 (germline): MNHNS, SASEGT. This CDR3 contains 13 residues. Between the trimmed V and J ends, which lost 7 bases and 6 bases, there was a span of 10 bases. CDR3 amino acids: CASNGQPNSPLHF. In nucleotides, the CDR3 is TGTGCCAGCAACGGACAGCCTAATTCACCCCTCCACTTT.

This rearrangement joins TRBV7-2 to TRBJ1-1; TRBD1 matches at 7 bases. CDR3 length: 17 amino acids. J was trimmed by 0 bases and V by 5 bases; bases with no gene match: 12. Germline V gene sequence: CDR1 SGHTA, CDR2 FQGNSA. The CDR3 sequence is CASSPIPGQSMNTEAFF. CDR3 nucleotides: TGTGCCAGCAGCCCAATACCGGGACAGAGCATGAACACTGAAGCTTTCTTT.

This clone appeared a few times. The genes are TRBV5-4 and TRBJ2-5; TRBD2 matches at 10 bases. This CDR3 has 15 residues. V was pared by 3 bases and J by 6 bases, with 8 bases of the junction left unmatched. Germline CDR1 is SGHNT and CDR2 is YYREEE (reference sequence). CDR3: CASSSGDSGRQTQYF. As DNA, the CDR3 is TGTGCCAGCAGCTCAGGCGATAGCGGGAGGCAGACCCAGTACTTC.